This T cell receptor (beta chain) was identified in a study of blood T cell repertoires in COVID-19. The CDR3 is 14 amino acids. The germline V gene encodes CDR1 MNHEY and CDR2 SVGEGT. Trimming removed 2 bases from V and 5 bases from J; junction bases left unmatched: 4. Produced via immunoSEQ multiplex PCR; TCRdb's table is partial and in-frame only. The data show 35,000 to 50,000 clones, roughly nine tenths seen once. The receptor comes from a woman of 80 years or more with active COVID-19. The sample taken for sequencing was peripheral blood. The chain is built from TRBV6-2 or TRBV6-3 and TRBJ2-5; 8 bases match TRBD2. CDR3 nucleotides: TGTGCCAGCAGTTACGGGACTAGGGGTGAGACCCAGTACTTC. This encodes CASSYGTRGETQYF.